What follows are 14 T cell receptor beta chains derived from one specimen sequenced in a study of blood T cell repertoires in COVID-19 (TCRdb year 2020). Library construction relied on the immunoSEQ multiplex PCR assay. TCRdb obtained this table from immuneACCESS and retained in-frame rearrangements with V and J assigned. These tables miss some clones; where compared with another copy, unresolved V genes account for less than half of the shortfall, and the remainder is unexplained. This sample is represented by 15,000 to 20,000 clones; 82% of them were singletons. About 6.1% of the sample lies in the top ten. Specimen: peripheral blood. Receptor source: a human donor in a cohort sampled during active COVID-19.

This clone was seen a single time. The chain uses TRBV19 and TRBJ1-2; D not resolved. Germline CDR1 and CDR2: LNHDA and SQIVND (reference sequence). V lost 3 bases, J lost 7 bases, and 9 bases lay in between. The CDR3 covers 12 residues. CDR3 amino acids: CASSIIDGGYTF. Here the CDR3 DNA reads TGTGCCAGTAGTATTATAGATGGTGGCTACACCTTC.

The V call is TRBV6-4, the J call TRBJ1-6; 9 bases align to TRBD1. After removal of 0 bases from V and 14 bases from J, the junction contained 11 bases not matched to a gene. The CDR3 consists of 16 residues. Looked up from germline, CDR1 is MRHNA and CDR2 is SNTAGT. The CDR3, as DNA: TGTGCCAGCAGTGACTCGACCGGGACAGGGTCGTCGGCCCTCCACTTT. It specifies CASSDSTGTGSSALHF.

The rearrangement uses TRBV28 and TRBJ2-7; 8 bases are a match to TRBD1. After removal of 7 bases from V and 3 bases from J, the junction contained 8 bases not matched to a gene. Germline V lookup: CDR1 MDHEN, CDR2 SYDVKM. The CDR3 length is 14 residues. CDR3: CASKTQGASYEQYF. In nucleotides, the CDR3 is TGTGCCAGCAAGACCCAGGGGGCAAGCTACGAGCAGTACTTC.

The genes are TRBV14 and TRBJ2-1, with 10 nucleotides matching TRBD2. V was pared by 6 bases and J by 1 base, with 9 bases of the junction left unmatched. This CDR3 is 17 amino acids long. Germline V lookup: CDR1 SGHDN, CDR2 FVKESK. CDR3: CASSGLAGDSSYNEQFF. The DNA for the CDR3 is TGTGCCAGCAGTGGTCTAGCGGGAGATTCATCCTACAATGAGCAGTTCTTC.

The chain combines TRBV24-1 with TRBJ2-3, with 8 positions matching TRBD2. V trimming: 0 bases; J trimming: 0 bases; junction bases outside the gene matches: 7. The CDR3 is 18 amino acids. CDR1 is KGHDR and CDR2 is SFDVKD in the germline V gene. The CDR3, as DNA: TGTGCCACCAGTGATTTGGGCGGGAGGCCCGAAAGCACAGATACGCAGTATTTT. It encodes CATSDLGGRPESTDTQYF.

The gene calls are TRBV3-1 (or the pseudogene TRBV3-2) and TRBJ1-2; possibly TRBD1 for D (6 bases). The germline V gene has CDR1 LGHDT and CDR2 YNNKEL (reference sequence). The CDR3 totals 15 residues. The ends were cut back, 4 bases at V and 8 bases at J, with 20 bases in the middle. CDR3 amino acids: CASSPSLRGAGGYTF. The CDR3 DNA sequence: TGTGCCAGCAGCCCATCTCTTCGGGGGGCTGGCGGCTACACCTTC.

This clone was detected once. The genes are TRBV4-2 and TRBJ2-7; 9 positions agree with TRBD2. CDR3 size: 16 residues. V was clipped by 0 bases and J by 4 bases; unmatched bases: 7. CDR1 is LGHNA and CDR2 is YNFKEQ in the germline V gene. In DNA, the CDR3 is TGTGCCAGCAGCCAAGAGGGGGCGGGAGGGATGTACGAGCAGTACTTC. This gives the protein CASSQEGAGGMYEQYF.

CDR3 region: CASSVGEWGGGETQYF. CDR3 bases: TGTGCCAGCAGCGTAGGAGAGTGGGGAGGGGGAGAGACCCAGTACTTC. This chain links TRBV9 with TRBJ2-5; D is possibly TRBD2 (7 bases). V lost 0 bases to trimming and J lost 4 bases, with 16 bases between them. CDR3 length: 16 amino acids. Germline CDR1 reads SGDLS; CDR2 reads YYNGEE.

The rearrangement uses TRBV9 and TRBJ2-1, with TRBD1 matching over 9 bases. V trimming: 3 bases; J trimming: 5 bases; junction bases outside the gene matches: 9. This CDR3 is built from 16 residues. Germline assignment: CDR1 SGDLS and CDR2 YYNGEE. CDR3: CASSAEAGTGNNEQFF. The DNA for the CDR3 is TGTGCCAGCAGCGCGGAGGCCGGGACAGGGAACAATGAGCAGTTCTTC.

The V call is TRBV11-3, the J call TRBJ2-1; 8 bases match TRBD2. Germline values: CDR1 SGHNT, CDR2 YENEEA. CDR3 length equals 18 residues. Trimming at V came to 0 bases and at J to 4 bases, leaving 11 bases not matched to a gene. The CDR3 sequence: CASSLERGRGGWYNEQFF. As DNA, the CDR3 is TGTGCCAGCAGCTTAGAACGCGGCCGGGGGGGGTGGTACAATGAGCAGTTCTTC.

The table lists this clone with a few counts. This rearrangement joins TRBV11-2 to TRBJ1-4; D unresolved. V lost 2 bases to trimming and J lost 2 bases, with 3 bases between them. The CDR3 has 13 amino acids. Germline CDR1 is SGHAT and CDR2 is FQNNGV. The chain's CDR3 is CASSLSTNEKLFF. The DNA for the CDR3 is TGTGCCAGCAGCTTATCGACTAATGAAAAACTGTTTTTT.

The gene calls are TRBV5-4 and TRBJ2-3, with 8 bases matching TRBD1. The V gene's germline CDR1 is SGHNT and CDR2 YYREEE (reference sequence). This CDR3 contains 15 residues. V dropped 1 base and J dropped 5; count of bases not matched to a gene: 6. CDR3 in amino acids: CASSLYQGALDTQYF. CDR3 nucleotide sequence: TGTGCCAGCAGCTTGTATCAGGGGGCATTAGATACGCAGTATTTT.

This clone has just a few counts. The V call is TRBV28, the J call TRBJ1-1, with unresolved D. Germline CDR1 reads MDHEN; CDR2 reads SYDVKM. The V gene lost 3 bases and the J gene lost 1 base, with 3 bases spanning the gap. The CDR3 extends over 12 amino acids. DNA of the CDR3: TGTGCCAGCAGTTTCGGGAACACTGAAGCTTTCTTT. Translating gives CASSFGNTEAFF.

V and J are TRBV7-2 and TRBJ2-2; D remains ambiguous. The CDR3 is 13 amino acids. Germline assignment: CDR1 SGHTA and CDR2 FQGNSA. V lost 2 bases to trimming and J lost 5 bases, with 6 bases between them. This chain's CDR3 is CASSLIQTGELFF. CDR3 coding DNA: TGTGCCAGCAGCTTAATACAGACCGGGGAGCTGTTTTTT.